The 14 T cell receptor beta chains presented below share a single source sample, sequenced in a study of beta chain features in type 1 diabetes. The sequenced template was cDNA made from the entire isolated RNA. The protocol was immunoSEQ multiplex PCR, while the TCRdb copy is restricted to in-frame clones and leaves out a portion. The sample records 850,000 to 900,000 clones, roughly 15% being singletons. Sequenced material: naive CD4+ T cells from blood. These receptors all stem from a woman younger than 35 in good health.

This chain joins TRBV7-9 and TRBJ2-5; a weak D match, TRBD2 (5 bases). Germline CDR1 is SEHNR and CDR2 is FQNEAQ (reference sequence). The CDR3 is 16 amino acids. V lost 1 base and J lost 0, with 12 bases in between. This CDR3 reads CASSLGAGGDQETQYF. The CDR3 DNA reads TGTGCCAGCAGCTTAGGGGCAGGAGGAGACCAAGAGACCCAGTACTTC.

This chain links TRBV18 with TRBJ2-1; no reliable D call. Germline CDR1 and CDR2: KGHSH and LQKENI. The CDR3 consists of 14 residues. The V gene lost 8 bases and the J gene lost 8 bases, with 19 bases spanning the gap. The CDR3, as DNA: TGTGCCAGCCGAGCTGCCGTAACGTCTGATGAGCAGTTCTTC. Translation: CASRAAVTSDEQFF.

This chain links TRBV5-1 with TRBJ2-1; D gene unclear. V lost 1 base to trimming and J lost 3 bases, with 11 bases between them. This CDR3 is built from 15 residues. Germline CDR1 SGHRS, CDR2 YFSETQ. The CDR3 region has the DNA TGCGCCAGCAGCTTGTTGTCTAGTGACTACAATGAGCAGTTCTTC. It is translated as CASSLLSSDYNEQFF.

This clone was counted only a few times. The chain carries TRBV19 and TRBJ2-6; D may be TRBD1 (6 bases). The CDR3 extends over 15 amino acids. Trimming removed 1 base from V and 2 bases from J, with 6 bases in between. Germline V gives CDR1 LNHDA, CDR2 SQIVND (reference sequence). The CDR3 nucleotides are TGTGCCAGTAGTATAGGGACAGCTGGGGCCAACGTCCTGACTTTC. Translation: CASSIGTAGANVLTF.

This clone was counted only a few times. CDR3 amino acids: CASSLTRDEETQYF. The CDR3 coding sequence is TGTGCCAGCAGCTTAACGAGGGACGAAGAGACCCAGTACTTC. This chain joins TRBV7-3 and TRBJ2-5; D tentatively reads TRBD1 or TRBD2 (5 bases each). V was trimmed by 0 bases and J by 3 bases, leaving 8 bases between them. In germline, CDR1 is SGHTA, CDR2 FQGTGA. The CDR3 extends over 14 amino acids.

This chain joins TRBV4-1 and TRBJ2-1; D is possibly TRBD1 or TRBD2 (5 bases each). In germline, CDR1 is MGHRA, CDR2 YSYEKL. V dropped 0 bases and J dropped 9 bases, with 21 bases sitting between them. The CDR3 totals 17 residues. This CDR3 is CASSQDANAGGAGEQFF. The CDR3 DNA reads as TGCGCCAGCAGCCAAGATGCGAATGCTGGGGGAGCAGGTGAGCAGTTCTTC.

This rearrangement joins TRBV19 to TRBJ2-2, with a weak D call TRBD2 (5 bases). Germline CDR1 LNHDA, CDR2 SQIVND (reference sequence). The CDR3 has 15 amino acids. Trimming pared 1 base from V and 2 bases from J, leaving 8 bases between. CDR3 sequence: CASSIAAVNTGELFF. CDR3 DNA: TGTGCCAGTAGTATAGCAGCGGTTAACACCGGGGAGCTGTTTTTT.

This clone came up a few times. The V call is TRBV19, the J call TRBJ1-1; D might be TRBD1 (6 bases). The CDR3 extends over 14 amino acids. V was shortened by 2 bases and J by 1 base, with 8 bases between the two germline ends. In germline, CDR1 is LNHDA, CDR2 SQIVND (reference sequence). CDR3 nucleotide sequence: TGTGCCAGTAGTATAAGGGGGACGAACACTGAAGCTTTCTTT. Protein: CASSIRGTNTEAFF.

This clone was found a few times. The rearrangement links TRBV4-3 to TRBJ2-4; D tentatively fits TRBD1 or TRBD2 (5 bases each). Trimming took 4 bases from V and 5 from J, leaving 24 bases between them. The CDR3 consists of 18 residues. The V gene's germline CDR1 is LGHNA and CDR2 YSLEER. The CDR3 nucleotides read TGCGCCAGCAGCCGGGACGGTCTTTCCGGAAGTGGGGAAAACATTCAGTACTTC. Its protein product is CASSRDGLSGSGENIQYF.

This clone was detected a few times. The gene calls are TRBV7-3 and TRBJ2-2; no clear D gene. The CDR3 has 16 residues. The V gene lost 4 bases and the J gene lost 5 bases, with 17 bases spanning the gap. Germline CDR1 is SGHTA and CDR2 is FQGTGA. CDR3 DNA: TGTGCCAGCAGCTCTCACCCACACCCAAGTACCGGGGAGCTGTTTTTT. It encodes CASSSHPHPSTGELFF.

This clone was detected a few times. The chain links TRBV4-2 to TRBJ2-2; D unclear. Trimming shortened V by 1 base and J by 7 bases, and 10 bases separated the two germline ends. This CDR3 contains 14 residues. Germline V CDR1 and CDR2: LGHNA, YNFKEQ. Here the CDR3 reads CASSQAPDGGELFF. The CDR3 DNA sequence: TGTGCCAGCAGCCAAGCTCCGGACGGCGGGGAGCTGTTTTTT.

This clone was counted only a few times. Different DNA sequences within this sample yield the same CDR3. CDR3 amino acids: CASSLRYEQYF. The DNA of the CDR3 is TGTGCCAGCAGTTTACGATACGAGCAGTACTTC. The chain combines TRBV28 with TRBJ2-7; no clear D. Germline assignment: CDR1 MDHEN and CDR2 SYDVKM. Trimming stripped 2 bases from V and 4 bases from J, with 3 bases between. The CDR3 is made up of 11 amino acids.

The rearrangement uses TRBV7-9 and TRBJ1-1, with D possibly being TRBD1 (6 bases). CDR3 length: 13 residues. Germline V gives CDR1 SEHNR, CDR2 FQNEAQ (reference sequence). V lost 10 bases, J lost 4 bases, and 16 bases lay in between. The CDR3 DNA reads as TGTGCCACTACTAGAGGACAGTTCACTGAAGCTTTCTTT. Translation gives CATTRGQFTEAFF.

This clone was observed once. The identical CDR3 is also encoded by other nucleotide sequences in the sample. The chain joins TRBV11-1 to TRBJ2-1; possible D gene TRBD1, 6 bases. Germline loops: CDR1 SGHAT, CDR2 FQDESV (reference sequence). Trimming pared 1 base from V and 4 bases from J, leaving 11 bases between. This CDR3 spans 15 amino acids. CDR3 in DNA: TGTGCCAGCAGCTTAGGGCAGGGGAGTTACAATGAGCAGTTCTTC. Translation: CASSLGQGSYNEQFF.